One sample yielded the 20 T cell receptor beta chains listed below, sequenced in a study of T cell changes during pregnancy in multiple sclerosis. The protocol was immunoSEQ multiplex PCR, while the TCRdb copy is restricted to in-frame clones and leaves out a portion. The sample consists of tens of thousands of clones, around 80% of them appearing once. The sequencing used CD4+ T cells from peripheral blood mononuclear cells, collected before pregnancy. The receptors here all came from a female donor with multiple sclerosis, enrolled in a pregnancy study.

This chain's CDR3 is CASSPPTGPNTEAFF. The CDR3 DNA is TGTGCCAGCTCACCACCTACAGGACCTAACACTGAAGCTTTCTTT. The chain employs TRBV18 and TRBJ1-1, with D maybe TRBD1 (5 bases). Trimming shortened V by 0 bases and J by 2 bases, and 10 bases separated the two germline ends. This CDR3 is built from 15 residues. CDR1 KGHSH and CDR2 LQKENI come from the germline V gene.

The rearrangement uses TRBV7-2 and TRBJ2-5, with D unresolved. The V end lost 2 bases, the J end lost 1 base, and 5 bases lay between the germline ends. This CDR3 spans 13 amino acids. CDR1 is SGHTA, CDR2 FQGNSA, per germline. The CDR3 DNA follows: TGTGCCAGCAGCTTAAACTCCCAAGAGACCCAGTACTTC. It yields the protein CASSLNSQETQYF. The full variable domain, in which reference TRBV7-2 and TRBJ2-5 provide the parts outside the CDR3, is GAGVSQSPSNKVTEKGKDVELRCDPISGHTALYWYRQSLGQGLEFLIYFQGNSAPDKSGLPSDRFSAERTGGSVSTLTIQRTQQEDSAVYLCASSLNSQETQYFGPGTRLLVL.

This rearrangement joins TRBV6-5 to TRBJ1-2; 8 bases match TRBD1. The CDR3 spans 15 residues. Looked up from germline, CDR1 is MNHEY and CDR2 is SVGAGI. The ends lost 0 bases at V and 8 bases at J; junction bases unmatched: 8. The CDR3: CASSYSGAGGGGYTF. The DNA for the CDR3 is TGTGCCAGCAGTTACTCGGGAGCAGGGGGCGGAGGCTACACCTTC.

The V and J genes are TRBV7-3 and TRBJ2-1, with 10 bases aligning to TRBD2. Germline lookup yields CDR1 SGHTA and CDR2 FQGTGA. CDR3 length: 15 residues. The J segment lost 5 bases and the V segment lost 5 bases, leaving 6 bases of the junction unmatched. The CDR3 DNA is TGTGCCAGCAGCCCTGGACTAGCGGAGAACAATGAGCAGTTCTTC. It specifies CASSPGLAENNEQFF.

The chain recombines TRBV7-9 with TRBJ1-5; TRBD1 might be the D (6 bases). Germline V gene data show CDR1 as SEHNR and CDR2 as FQNEAQ (reference sequence). The V gene lost 3 bases and the J gene lost 0 bases, with 9 bases spanning the gap. CDR3 size: 15 residues. The CDR3 loop is CASSLGHYSNQPQHF. CDR3 coding DNA: TGTGCCAGCAGCTTGGGACATTATAGCAATCAGCCCCAGCATTTT.

This clone occurred a few times. The rearrangement uses TRBV5-1 and TRBJ1-1; 7 nucleotides align to TRBD1. Per germline, CDR1 SGHRS and CDR2 YFSETQ. J gave up 0 bases and V 4 bases, and 9 bases lay outside the gene matches. The CDR3 is made up of 16 amino acids. The CDR3 reads CASSTQTGSLNTEAFF. The CDR3 nucleotides are TGCGCCAGCAGCACGCAGACAGGGTCGTTGAACACTGAAGCTTTCTTT. Combining the CDR3 with reference TRBV5-1 and TRBJ1-1 gives the whole variable domain KAGVTQTPRYLIKTRGQQVTLSCSPISGHRSVSWYQQTPGQGLQFLFEYFSETQRNKGNFPGRFSGRQFSNSRSEMNVSTLELGDSALYLCASSTQTGSLNTEAFFGQGTRLTVV.

The V and J genes are TRBV5-1 and TRBJ2-7, with 11 bases lining up with TRBD1. CDR1 and CDR2 from the germline V gene are SGHRS and YFSETQ. V dropped 3 bases and J dropped 8; count of bases not matched to a gene: 7. The CDR3 is 14 residues long. The CDR3 region has the DNA TGCGCCAGCAGCTGGACGGACAGGGGGCAAAAGCAGTACTTC. It specifies CASSWTDRGQKQYF. The full variable domain, its missing parts supplied by reference TRBV5-1 and TRBJ2-7, is KAGVTQTPRYLIKTRGQQVTLSCSPISGHRSVSWYQQTPGQGLQFLFEYFSETQRNKGNFPGRFSGRQFSNSRSEMNVSTLELGDSALYLCASSWTDRGQKQYFGPGTRLTVT.

The chain couples TRBV5-6 to TRBJ2-7; weak D call: TRBD2 (6 bases). CDR1 and CDR2 from the germline V gene are SGHDT and YYEEEE. Trimming stripped 0 bases from V and 5 bases from J, with 15 bases between. The CDR3 is 15 amino acids. CDR3 residues: CASSLVSRRLDEQYF. Here the CDR3 DNA reads TGTGCCAGCAGCTTGGTGTCCAGAAGACTAGACGAGCAGTACTTC.

The chain carries TRBV5-1 and TRBJ2-2, with TRBD2 as a possible D gene (5 bases). CDR1 and CDR2 (germline): SGHRS, YFSETQ. V was shortened by 5 bases and J by 4 bases, with 21 bases between the two germline ends. The CDR3 is made up of 17 amino acids. CDR3 sequence (DNA): TGCGCCAGCAGGGAGGTGAACAGCGTTTTGACCACCGGGGAGCTGTTTTTT. As protein: CASREVNSVLTTGELFF.

The rearrangement joins TRBV5-5 to TRBJ1-1; D is unclear. The V end lost 2 bases, the J end lost 0 bases, and 14 bases lay between the germline ends. Germline V CDR1 and CDR2: SGHKS, YYEKEE (reference sequence). The CDR3 contains 16 residues. CDR3 amino acids: CASSLPSRVMNTEAFF. CDR3 nucleotides: TGTGCCAGCAGCTTACCGAGTCGGGTTATGAACACTGAAGCTTTCTTT.

The chain has TRBV11-2 and TRBJ2-5; 13 bases align to TRBD2. Germline V gene lookup returns CDR1 SGHAT and CDR2 FQNNGV. V dropped 0 bases and J dropped 0; count of bases not matched to a gene: 10. The CDR3 sequence is 20 residues long. CDR3 in amino acids: CASSLERGLAGRKNQETQYF. The CDR3 nucleotides read TGTGCCAGCAGCTTAGAGAGGGGACTAGCGGGGCGGAAAAACCAAGAGACCCAGTACTTC.

V usage is TRBV6-4 and J usage is TRBJ2-2; TRBD1 matches at 7 bases. Germline values: CDR1 MRHNA, CDR2 SNTAGT. V trimming: 5 bases; J trimming: 0 bases; junction bases outside the gene matches: 9. The CDR3 length is 17 residues. This CDR3 is CASSINGTAPNTGELFF. The CDR3 nucleotides are TGTGCCAGCAGTATTAACGGGACAGCCCCGAACACCGGGGAGCTGTTTTTT.

The chain is built from TRBV7-6 and TRBJ2-5; D may be TRBD2 (6 bases). This CDR3 is built from 14 residues. CDR1 and CDR2 (germline): SGHVS, FNYEAQ. V was clipped by 5 bases and J by 4 bases, with 14 bases between them. The DNA of the CDR3 is TGTGCCAGCAGCGTAGGGGCGGGGTCAGAGACCCAGTACTTC. Translated: CASSVGAGSETQYF.

The chain couples TRBV19 to TRBJ1-4; D is unresolved. The length of the CDR3 is 15 residues. In germline, CDR1 is LNHDA, CDR2 SQIVND (reference sequence). The V and J ends lost 6 bases and 0 bases respectively, with 11 bases between them. CDR3 bases: TGTGCCAGTAGCACCGGGTCAGCAACTAATGAAAAACTGTTTTTT. This codes for CASSTGSATNEKLFF.

The CDR3 DNA is TGTGCCAGCAGTTTCACACAGGGAGTAACAACGGGTGAGCAGTTCTTC. Its protein is CASSFTQGVTTGEQFF. The rearrangement links TRBV27 to TRBJ2-1, with D tentatively TRBD1 (6 bases). Trimming took off 3 bases at V and 9 bases at J, with 21 bases between the two ends. Looked up from germline, CDR1 is MNHEY and CDR2 is SMNVEV (reference sequence). The CDR3 runs to 16 residues.

The rearrangement links TRBV6-1 to TRBJ1-2; 7 bases are a match to TRBD1. Germline assignment: CDR1 MNHNS and CDR2 SASEGT. Trimming cost V 7 bases and J 3 bases; bases outside gene matches: 8. This CDR3 spans 14 amino acids. The CDR3 nucleotides are TGTGCCAGCATCGGACAGGCGGGCTACTATGGCTACACCTTC. This gives the protein CASIGQAGYYGYTF.

The V gene is TRBV18, the J gene TRBJ2-3, with TRBD1 as a possible D gene (6 bases). Trimming stripped 2 bases from V and 4 bases from J, with 10 bases between. The CDR3 is 14 amino acids. From germline, CDR1 is KGHSH and CDR2 LQKENI. The CDR3 is CASSPSSGADTQYF. CDR3 sequence (DNA): TGTGCCAGCTCACCAAGTTCAGGGGCAGATACGCAGTATTTT.

The chain recombines TRBV6-4 with TRBJ2-1; 12 nucleotides align to TRBD2. The V and J ends lost 0 bases and 0 bases, in that order; junction bases with no gene match: 6. Germline lookup yields CDR1 MRHNA and CDR2 SNTAGT. This CDR3 has 19 amino acids. CDR3 sequence reads: CASSDSRTSGAPSYNEQFF. In nucleotides, the CDR3 is TGTGCCAGCAGTGACTCCAGGACTAGCGGGGCTCCCTCCTACAATGAGCAGTTCTTC.

The genes are TRBV28 and TRBJ1-3; possibly TRBD1 for D (6 bases). CDR1 is MDHEN and CDR2 is SYDVKM in the germline V gene. CDR3 length: 15 residues. V lost 4 bases, J lost 4 bases, and 14 bases lay in between. CDR3 sequence (DNA): TGTGCCAGCAGTTCCATCGGGACAACGGGAAACACCATATATTTT. It yields the protein CASSSIGTTGNTIYF.

The chain combines TRBV19 with TRBJ1-3, with unresolved D. This CDR3 is 15 amino acids long. Trimming left V 2 bases short and J 0 bases short, with 8 bases between. Germline CDR1 and CDR2: LNHDA and SQIVND (reference sequence). CDR3 residues: CASSITTASGNTIYF. The CDR3 coding sequence is TGTGCCAGTAGTATAACAACAGCCTCTGGAAACACCATATATTTT.